This T cell receptor (beta chain) comes out of a study of post-analysis software for immune sequencing data. General observations from the study: Comparison of patients with controls showed roughly five TRBV segments more frequent in patients, TRBV5-6, TRBV5-1 and TRBV20-1 among them.

The CDR3 covers 15 residues. V shed 6 bases and J shed 0 bases, with 13 bases lying between them. Only one count was recorded for this clonotype. Its antigen remains unknown. cDNA libraries for TCR beta contained unique molecular identifiers. TCRdb passed the PCR reads through MiXCR, listing each CDR3 protein once. The sample yields about 770,000 distinct CDR3 sequences, 46% seen once. The sequenced sample was blood. The V gene is TRBV12-3 or TRBV12-4, the J gene TRBJ2-3, with a possible D match to TRBD1 (6 bases). This TCR derives from a girl aged 10 to 17 with multiple sclerosis. The CDR3 sequence: CASSPVRGSTDTQYF. The DNA of the CDR3 is TGTGCCAGCAGCCCGGTCAGGGGCAGCACAGATACGCAGTATTTT.